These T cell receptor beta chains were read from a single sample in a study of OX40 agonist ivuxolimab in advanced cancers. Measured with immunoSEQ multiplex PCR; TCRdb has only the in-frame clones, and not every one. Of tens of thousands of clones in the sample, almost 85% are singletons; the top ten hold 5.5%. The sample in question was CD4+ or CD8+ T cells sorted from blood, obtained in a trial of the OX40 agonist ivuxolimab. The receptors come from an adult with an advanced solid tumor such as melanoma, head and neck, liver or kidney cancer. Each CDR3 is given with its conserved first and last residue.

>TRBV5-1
CASSLVLQATNEKLFF
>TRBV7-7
CASRGTGETQYF
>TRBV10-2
CASSESGLGNTIYF
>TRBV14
CASSPRQYNEKLFF
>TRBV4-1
CASSQEAGISGNTIYF
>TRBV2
CASSEVRLGGASTDTQYF
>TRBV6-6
CASSYWDRVNQPQHF
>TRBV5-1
CASSFSSGNTEAFF
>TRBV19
CASSIEAGASGELFF
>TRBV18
CASSPGSVNYGYTF
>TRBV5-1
CASSPAGDPTDTQYF
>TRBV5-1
CASIKEGLAGGQETQYF
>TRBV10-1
CASSERQIYNEQFF
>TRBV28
CASSLEQGYEKLFF
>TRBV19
CASSIDRASNQPQHF
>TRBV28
CATHWGTGASQPQHF
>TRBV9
CASSPMGSSYEQYF
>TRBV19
CASSSGTARVEQYF
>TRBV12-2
CASRYSAMGGNQPQHF
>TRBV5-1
CASSLLGSSENEKLFF
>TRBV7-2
CASRTGNSGNTIYF
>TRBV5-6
CASSLGQGKQPQHF
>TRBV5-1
CASSPNMQETQYF
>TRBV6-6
CASSYSKGPRREQFF
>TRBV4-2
CAVGGGTNTGELFF
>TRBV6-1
CASSEFEEIPDTQYF
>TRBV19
CATPGLAEPQFF
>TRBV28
CASSLGRDTGELFF
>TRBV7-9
CASSPGGLGETQYF
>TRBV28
CASSLRPWTGVRNEKLFF
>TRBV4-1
CASSRKGQLQARVFTGELFF
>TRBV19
CASSREDAKDSPLHF
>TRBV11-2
CASSLPLDTQYF
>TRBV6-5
CASSYSSSGAYNEQFF
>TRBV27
CASSSQGSTYEQYF
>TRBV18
CASSPPSGGRGNTEAFF
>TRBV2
CASRGLAPYQETQYF
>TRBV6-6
CASSRDLRPWEQYF
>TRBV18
CASSPTGPNEQFF
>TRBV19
CASSILQYGDTEAFF
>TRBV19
CASSIGAYTDTQYF
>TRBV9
CASSGPEPWDSPLHF
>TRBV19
CASRGTGLNEQFF
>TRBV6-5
CASRLRGEKQPQHF
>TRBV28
CASSFRAGRGPYEQYF
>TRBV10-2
CASSEFGMWFF
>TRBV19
CASISLPSGNTIYF
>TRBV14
CASSQGGGLTGRRETQYF
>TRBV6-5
CASSYSGRGNEKLFF